This T cell receptor beta chain was sequenced in a study of T cell changes during pregnancy in multiple sclerosis. With 5 bases removed from V and 3 bases from J, the gap between germline ends came to 14 bases. Germline-derived CDR1 and CDR2 are LNHDA and SQIVND (reference sequence). The CDR3 sequence is 15 residues long. Sequencing used immunoSEQ multiplex PCR; TCRdb keeps in-frame clones, though not all of them. The sample shows 100,000 or so clones, about 93% of them seen only once. Sequenced here: peripheral blood, sampled after pregnancy. The chain has TRBV19 and TRBJ1-5; a weak D match, TRBD1 (6 bases). The TCR originated in a female donor in good health, enrolled as a control in a pregnancy study. CDR3 in DNA: TGTGCCAGTAGTCCCAGGGGAGATTCCAATCAGCCCCAGCATTTT. This translates into CASSPRGDSNQPQHF.